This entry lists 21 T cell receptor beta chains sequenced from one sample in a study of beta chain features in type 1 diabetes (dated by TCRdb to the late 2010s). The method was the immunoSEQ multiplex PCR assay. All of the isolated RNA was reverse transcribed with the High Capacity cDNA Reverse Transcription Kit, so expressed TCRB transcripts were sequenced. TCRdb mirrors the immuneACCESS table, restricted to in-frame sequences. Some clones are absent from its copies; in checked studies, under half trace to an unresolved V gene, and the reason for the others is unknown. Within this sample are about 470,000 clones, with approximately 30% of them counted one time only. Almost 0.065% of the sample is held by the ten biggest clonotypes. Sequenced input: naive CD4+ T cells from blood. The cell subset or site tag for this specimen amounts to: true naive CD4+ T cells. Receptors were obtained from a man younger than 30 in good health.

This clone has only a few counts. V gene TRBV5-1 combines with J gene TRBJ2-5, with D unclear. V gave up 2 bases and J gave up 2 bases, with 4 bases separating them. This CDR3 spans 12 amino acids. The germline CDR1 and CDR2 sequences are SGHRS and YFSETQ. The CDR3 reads CASSFDQETQYF. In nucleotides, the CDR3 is TGCGCCAGCAGCTTCGATCAAGAGACCCAGTACTTC.

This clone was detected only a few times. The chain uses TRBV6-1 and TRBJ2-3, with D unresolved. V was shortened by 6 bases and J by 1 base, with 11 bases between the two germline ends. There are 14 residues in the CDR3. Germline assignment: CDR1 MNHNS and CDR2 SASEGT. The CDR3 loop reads CASRSDGGTDTQYF. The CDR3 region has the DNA TGTGCCAGCAGGTCGGACGGAGGCACAGATACGCAGTATTTT.

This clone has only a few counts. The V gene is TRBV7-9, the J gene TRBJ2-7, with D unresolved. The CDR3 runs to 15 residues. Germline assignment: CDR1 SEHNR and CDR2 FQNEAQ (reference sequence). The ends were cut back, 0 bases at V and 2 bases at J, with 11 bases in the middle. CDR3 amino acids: CASSLAGSYPYEQYF. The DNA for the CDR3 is TGTGCCAGCAGCTTAGCGGGCTCCTACCCCTACGAGCAGTACTTC.

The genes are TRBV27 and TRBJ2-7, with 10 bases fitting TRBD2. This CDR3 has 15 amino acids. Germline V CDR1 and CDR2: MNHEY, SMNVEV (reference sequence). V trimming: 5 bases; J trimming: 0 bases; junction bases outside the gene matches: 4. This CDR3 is CASSPWTSGSYEQYF. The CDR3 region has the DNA TGTGCCAGCAGTCCGTGGACTAGCGGCTCCTACGAGCAGTACTTC.

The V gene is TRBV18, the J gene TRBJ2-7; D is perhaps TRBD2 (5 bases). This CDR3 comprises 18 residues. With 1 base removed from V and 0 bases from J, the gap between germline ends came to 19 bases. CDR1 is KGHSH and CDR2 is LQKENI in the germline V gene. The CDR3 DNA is TGTGCCAGCTCACCACGGGTCCCCAGCGGTACTAGCTCCTACGAGCAGTACTTC. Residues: CASSPRVPSGTSSYEQYF.

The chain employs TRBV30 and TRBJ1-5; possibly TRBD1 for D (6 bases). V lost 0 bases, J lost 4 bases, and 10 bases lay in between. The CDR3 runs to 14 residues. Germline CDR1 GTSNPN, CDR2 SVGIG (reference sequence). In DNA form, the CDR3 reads TGTGCCTGGAGTGTACGGCAGGGGAATCAGCCCCAGCATTTT. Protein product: CAWSVRQGNQPQHF.

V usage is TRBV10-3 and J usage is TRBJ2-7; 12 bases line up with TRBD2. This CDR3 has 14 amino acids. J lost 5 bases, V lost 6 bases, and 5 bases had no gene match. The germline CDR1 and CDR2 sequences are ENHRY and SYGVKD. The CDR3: CAIRETSGSHEQYF. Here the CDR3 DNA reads TGTGCCATCAGGGAGACTAGCGGGAGCCACGAGCAGTACTTC.

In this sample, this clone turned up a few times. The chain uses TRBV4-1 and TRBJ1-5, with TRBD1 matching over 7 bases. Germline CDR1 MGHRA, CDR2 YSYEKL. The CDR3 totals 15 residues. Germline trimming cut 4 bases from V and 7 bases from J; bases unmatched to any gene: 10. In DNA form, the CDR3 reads TGCGCCAGCAGCCGCGGCGAGGGGGCGCGACAGCCCCAGCATTTT. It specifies CASSRGEGARQPQHF.

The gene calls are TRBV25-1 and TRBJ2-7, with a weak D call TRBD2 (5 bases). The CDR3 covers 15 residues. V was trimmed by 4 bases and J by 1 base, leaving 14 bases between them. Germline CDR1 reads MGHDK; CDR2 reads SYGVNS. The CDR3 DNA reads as TGTGCCAGCAGTGCGAGCAGGACTTGGTCCTACGAGCAGTACTTC. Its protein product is CASSASRTWSYEQYF.

CDR3 in amino acids: CASRMSGLNEQFF. For the CDR3, the DNA is TGCGCCAGCAGAATGAGCGGTTTGAATGAGCAGTTCTTC. The chain has TRBV10-2 and TRBJ2-1, with D perhaps matching TRBD2 (5 bases). The CDR3 is made up of 13 amino acids. The V and J ends lost 6 bases and 7 bases respectively, with 13 bases between them. Germline CDR1 is WSHSY and CDR2 is SAAADI.

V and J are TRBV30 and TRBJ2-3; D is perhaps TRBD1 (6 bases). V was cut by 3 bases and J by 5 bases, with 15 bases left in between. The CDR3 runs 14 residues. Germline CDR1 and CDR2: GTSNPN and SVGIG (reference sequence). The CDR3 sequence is CAWRGAGARDTQYF. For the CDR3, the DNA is TGTGCCTGGAGGGGGGCAGGGGCCCGAGATACGCAGTATTTT.

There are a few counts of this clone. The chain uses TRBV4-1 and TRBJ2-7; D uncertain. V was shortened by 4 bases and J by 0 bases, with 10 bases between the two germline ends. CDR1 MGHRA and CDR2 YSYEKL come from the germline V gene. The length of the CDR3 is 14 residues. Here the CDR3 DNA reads TGCGCCAGCAGCCCCGGACGGGTCTCCTACGAGCAGTACTTC. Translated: CASSPGRVSYEQYF.

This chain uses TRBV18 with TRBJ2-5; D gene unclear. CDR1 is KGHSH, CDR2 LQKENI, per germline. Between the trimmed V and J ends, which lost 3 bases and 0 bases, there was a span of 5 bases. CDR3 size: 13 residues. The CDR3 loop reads CASSPQYQETQYF. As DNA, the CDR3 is TGTGCCAGCTCACCTCAGTACCAAGAGACCCAGTACTTC. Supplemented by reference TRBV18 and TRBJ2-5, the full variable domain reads NAGVMQNPRHLVRRRGQEARLRCSPMKGHSHVYWYRQLPEEGLKFMVYLQKENIIDESGMPKERFSAEFPKEGPSILRIQQVVRGDSAAYFCASSPQYQETQYFGPGTRLLVL.

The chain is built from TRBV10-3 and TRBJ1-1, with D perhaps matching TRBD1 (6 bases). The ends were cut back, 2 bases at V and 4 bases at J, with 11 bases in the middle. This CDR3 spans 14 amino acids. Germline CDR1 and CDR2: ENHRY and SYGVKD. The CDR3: CAISETGWSTEAFF. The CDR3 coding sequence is TGTGCCATCAGTGAGACAGGGTGGAGCACTGAAGCTTTCTTT.

CDR3 nucleotide sequence: TGTGCCAGCAGCTTAATAGCGGGAGGGCCCACAGATACGCAGTATTTT. Its translation: CASSLIAGGPTDTQYF. This chain links TRBV7-9 with TRBJ2-3; 11 bases align to TRBD2. Germline CDR1 SEHNR, CDR2 FQNEAQ (reference sequence). This CDR3 has 16 amino acids. J was trimmed by 2 bases and V by 2 bases; bases with no gene match: 3.

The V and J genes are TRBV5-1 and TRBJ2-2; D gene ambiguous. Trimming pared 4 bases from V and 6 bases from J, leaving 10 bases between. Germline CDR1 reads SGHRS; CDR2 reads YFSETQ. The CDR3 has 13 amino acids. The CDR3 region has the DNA TGCGCCAGCAGCGTCATAGGCCCCGGGGAGCTGTTTTTT. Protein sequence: CASSVIGPGELFF.

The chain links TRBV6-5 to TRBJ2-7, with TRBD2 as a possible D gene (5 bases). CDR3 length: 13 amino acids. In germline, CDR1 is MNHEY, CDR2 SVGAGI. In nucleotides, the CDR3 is TGTGCGTCGGGGAGAGTACCCTCCTACGAGCAGTACTTC. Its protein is CASGRVPSYEQYF.

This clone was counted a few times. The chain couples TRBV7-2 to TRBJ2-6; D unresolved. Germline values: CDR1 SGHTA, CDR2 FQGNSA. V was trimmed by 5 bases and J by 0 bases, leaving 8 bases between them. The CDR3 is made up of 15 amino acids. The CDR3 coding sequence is TGTGCCAGCAGCAGCCAAGTCTCTGGGGCCAACGTCCTGACTTTC. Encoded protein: CASSSQVSGANVLTF.

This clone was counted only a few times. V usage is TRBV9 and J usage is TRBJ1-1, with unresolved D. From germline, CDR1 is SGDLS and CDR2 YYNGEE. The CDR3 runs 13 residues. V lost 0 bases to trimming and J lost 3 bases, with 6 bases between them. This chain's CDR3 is CASSVGYYTEAFF. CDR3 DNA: TGTGCCAGCAGCGTAGGTTACTACACTGAAGCTTTCTTT.

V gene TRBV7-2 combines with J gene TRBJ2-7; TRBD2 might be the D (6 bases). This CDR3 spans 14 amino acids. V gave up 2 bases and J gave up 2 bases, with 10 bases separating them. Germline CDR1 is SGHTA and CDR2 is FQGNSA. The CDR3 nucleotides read TGTGCCAGCAGCTTAAGGCGGGGCACCTACGAGCAGTACTTC. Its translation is CASSLRRGTYEQYF.

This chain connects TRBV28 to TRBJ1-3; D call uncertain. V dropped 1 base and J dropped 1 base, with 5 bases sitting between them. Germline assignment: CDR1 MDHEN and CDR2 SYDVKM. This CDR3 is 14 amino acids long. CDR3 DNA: TGTGCCAGCAGTTTATCGGGGTCTGGAAACACCATATATTTT. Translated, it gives CASSLSGSGNTIYF.